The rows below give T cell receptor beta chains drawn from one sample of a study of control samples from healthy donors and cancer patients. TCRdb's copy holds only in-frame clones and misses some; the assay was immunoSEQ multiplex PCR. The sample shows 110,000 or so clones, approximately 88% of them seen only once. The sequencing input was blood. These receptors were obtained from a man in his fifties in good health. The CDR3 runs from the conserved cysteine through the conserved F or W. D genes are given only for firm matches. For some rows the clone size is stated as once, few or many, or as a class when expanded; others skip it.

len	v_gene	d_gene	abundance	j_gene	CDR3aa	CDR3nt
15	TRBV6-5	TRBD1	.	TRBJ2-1	CASSYSRQGYNEQFF	TGTGCCAGCAGTTACTCGAGACAGGGCTACAATGAGCAGTTCTTC
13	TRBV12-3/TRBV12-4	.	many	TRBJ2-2	CASSLGGTGELFF	TGTGCCAGCAGTTTAGGGGGCACCGGGGAGCTGTTTTTT
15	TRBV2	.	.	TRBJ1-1	CASSEDEGMNTEAFF	TGTGCCAGCAGTGAGGATGAGGGTATGAACACTGAAGCTTTCTTT
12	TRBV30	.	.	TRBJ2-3	CALRGATDTQYF	TGTGCCTTGCGCGGCGCCACAGATACGCAGTATTTT
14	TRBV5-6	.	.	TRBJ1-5	CASSRGYSNQPQHF	TGTGCCAGCAGCCGCGGATATAGCAATCAGCCCCAGCATTTT
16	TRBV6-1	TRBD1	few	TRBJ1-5	CASSERDSGYNQPQHF	TGTGCCAGCAGTGAACGGGACAGCGGGTATAATCAGCCCCAGCATTTT
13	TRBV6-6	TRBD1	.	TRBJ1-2	CAIRQGTNYGYTF	TGTGCCATTCGACAGGGGACTAACTATGGCTACACCTTC
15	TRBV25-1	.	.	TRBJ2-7	CASSDTGINSYEQYF	TGTGCCAGCAGTGACACAGGTATTAATTCCTACGAGCAGTACTTC
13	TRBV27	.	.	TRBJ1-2	CASSLKGGYGYTF	TGTGCCAGCAGTTTGAAGGGGGGCTATGGCTACACCTTC
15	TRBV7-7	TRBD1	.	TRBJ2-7	CASSSPGQGASKQYF	TGTGCCAGCAGCTCGCCGGGACAGGGGGCATCCAAGCAGTACTTC
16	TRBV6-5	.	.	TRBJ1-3	CASSYSAVYSGNTIYF	TGTGCCAGCAGTTACTCGGCCGTATACTCTGGAAACACCATATATTTT
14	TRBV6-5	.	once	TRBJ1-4	CASSPLDGNEKLFF	TGTGCCAGCAGTCCCCTGGACGGTAATGAAAAACTGTTTTTT
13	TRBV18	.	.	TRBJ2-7	CASSLAYTYEQYF	TGTGCCAGCTCACTTGCGTATACCTACGAGCAGTACTTC
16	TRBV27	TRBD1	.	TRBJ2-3	CASSRRQGQSTDTQYF	TGTGCCAGCAGTCGGCGCCAGGGACAGAGCACAGATACGCAGTATTTT
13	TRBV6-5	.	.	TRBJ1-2	CASGTLKSYGYTF	TGTGCCAGCGGGACTCTTAAGTCCTATGGCTACACCTTC
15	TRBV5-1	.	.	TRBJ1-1	CASSLAGERNTEAFF	TGCGCCAGCAGCTTGGCGGGGGAGAGGAACACTGAAGCTTTCTTT
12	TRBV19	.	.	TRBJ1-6	CASSIVDSPLHF	TGTGCCAGTAGTATTGTGGATTCACCCCTCCACTTT
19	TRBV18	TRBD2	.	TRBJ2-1	CASSPPGLAGGLSYNEQFF	TGTGCCAGCTCACCACCGGGACTAGCGGGGGGGCTATCGTACAATGAGCAGTTCTTC
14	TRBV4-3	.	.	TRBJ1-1	CASSQGPMNTEAFF	TGCGCCAGCAGCCAGGGACCGATGAACACTGAAGCTTTCTTT
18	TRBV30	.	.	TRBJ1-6	CAWSVRHGLSSYNSPLHF	TGTGCCTGGAGTGTACGGCACGGGCTGAGCTCCTATAATTCACCCCTCCACTTT
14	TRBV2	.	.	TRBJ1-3	CASSVAGLGNTIYF	TGTGCCAGCAGTGTGGCAGGGCTTGGAAACACCATATATTTT
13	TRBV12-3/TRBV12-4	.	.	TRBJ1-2	CASSLGVGGGYTF	TGTGCCAGCAGTTTGGGGGTTGGGGGTGGCTACACCTTC
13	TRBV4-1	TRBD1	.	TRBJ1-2	CASSQDQGGPRPF	TGCGCCAGCAGCCAAGATCAGGGGGGTCCCCGCCCCTTC
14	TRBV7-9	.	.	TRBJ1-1	CASSPQGGGTEAFF	TGTGCCAGCAGTCCACAGGGCGGGGGGACTGAAGCTTTCTTT
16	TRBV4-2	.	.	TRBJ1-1	CASSQEFRKTNTEAFF	TGTGCCAGCAGCCAAGAATTTAGAAAAACGAACACTGAAGCTTTCTTT
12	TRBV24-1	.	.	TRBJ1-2	CATSSQNYGYTF	TGTGCCACCAGTTCCCAGAACTATGGCTACACCTTC
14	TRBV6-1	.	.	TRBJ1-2	CASSEVAGFYGYTF	TGTGCCAGCAGTGAAGTCGCAGGGTTCTATGGCTACACCTTC
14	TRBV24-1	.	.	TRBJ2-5	CATSSWGHQETQYF	TGTGCCACCAGTTCGTGGGGGCACCAAGAGACCCAGTACTTC
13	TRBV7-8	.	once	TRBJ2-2	CASSTGTAGELFF	TGTGCCAGCAGCACTGGGACGGCCGGGGAGCTGTTTTTT
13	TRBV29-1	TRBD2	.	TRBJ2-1	CSGRLARVNEQFF	TGCAGCGGTAGACTAGCGAGAGTCAATGAGCAGTTCTTC